Detailed here is one T cell receptor (beta chain). Its antigen specificity is not known. No base quality values were provided; no much bigger clone lies one nucleotide off. Genomic DNA was isolated from the sorted cells so that the TCRbeta CDR3 region could be sequenced. The immunoSEQ Assay was used for sequencing of TCRbeta CDR3 regions. TCRdb's version of the immuneACCESS table is confined to in-frame rearrangements and falls short of the full clone set. An unresolved V gene accounts for under half of the shortfall where checked; the remainder is of unknown origin. Recorded for this sample are under 25,000 clones; 60% to 80% of them occurred a single time. The ten largest account for roughly 34% of the sample. These data are taken from a study of OX40 agonist ivuxolimab in advanced cancers. General notes on the study: Ivuxolimab, which targeted the costimulatory receptor OX40 (CD134), was an agonistic, fully human IgG2 monoclonal antibody. Intravenous ivuxolimab was administered to patients every 2 weeks at six dose levels: 0.01, 0.1, 0.3, 1.5, 3 and 10 mg/kg. Among the approximately 54 dose-escalation patients, 19 had hepatocellular carcinoma, 15 or so melanoma, 9 renal cell carcinoma and 9 head and neck cancer. The dose-escalation cohort was around 84% male with a mean age of around 64 years, ranging from roughly 23 to 85. Patients were allowed to have had prior anti-PD-1, anti-PD-L1 or anti-CTLA-4 therapy, and more than 35% of the dose-escalation patients had been treated with checkpoint inhibitors. Partial responses were achieved by three dose-escalation patients, of whom one had hepatocellular carcinoma and two had cutaneous melanoma. Peripheral TCRbeta sequencing was intended to test whether TCR sequence diversity was altered and clonal T-cell expansion was caused by ivuxolimab. The monotherapy dose-escalation portion (N ≈ 52 patients) of the phase I ivuxolimab trial is reported in the paper. The full study reports these points: Low levels of normalized T-cell clonal expansion were also seen in some nonresponding patients. At doses of 0.1 to 3.0 mg/kg, clonal expansion of both CD4+ and CD8+ blood T cells was observed from baseline to week 6. The antigen specificity of the peripheral T cells that underwent clonal expansion was not determined. In partial responders in the 0.1-3.0 mg/kg groups, normalized peripheral clonal expansion was found to be among the lowest, especially among CD8+ T cells. On average, CD8+ T cells showed more expanded clones than CD4+ T cells after ivuxolimab.

The CDR3 sequence holds 15 residues, the cysteine and phenylalanine included. The DNA shown is the 45-base CDR3, in frame from base 1. V lost 5 bases and J lost 8 bases; the stretch between them is 18 bases long. The germline V gene (reference sequence) sets CDR1 to LNHDA and CDR2 to SQIVND. Patients with autoimmune disease history or receiving systemic immunosuppression were excluded from the trial. Peripheral blood for TCR sequencing was collected from all dose cohorts at baseline, on cycle 4 day 1, and on cycle 7 day 1. The samples were taken from a phase I, first-in-human, multicenter, open-label dose-escalation trial of ivuxolimab. Adults with locally advanced or metastatic melanoma, renal cell carcinoma, hepatocellular carcinoma or head and neck squamous cell carcinoma were enrolled in the trial. Before TCR sequencing, CD4+ and CD8+ T cells were separately sorted from peripheral blood.

The sequenced sample was CD4+ or CD8+ T cells sorted from blood, obtained in a trial of the OX40 agonist ivuxolimab. The receptor comes from an adult with an advanced solid tumor such as melanoma, head and neck, liver or kidney cancer. Rearrangement joined TRBV19 to TRBJ1-4; the D gene remains uncertain. The CDR3 protein: CASSPRGGLGEKLFF. Here is the DNA: TGTGCCAGTAGTCCAAGAGGAGGTTTGGGAGAAAAACTGTTTTTT.